These 10 T cell receptor beta chains were sequenced from one sample in a study of response to subunit inactivated influenza vaccine. TCRdb ran MiXCR on the RT-PCR reads and lists one entry per CDR3 protein. The sample contains more than 550,000 distinct CDR3 sequences, approximately 12% of which appear only once. Here the sequenced sample was PBMCs from blood, taken on the day of vaccination. Receptor source: a man over 45 who received an inactivated influenza vaccine.

The chain is built from TRBV12-3 or TRBV12-4 and TRBJ1-4, with 12 bases lining up with TRBD1. The V segment lost 7 bases and the J segment 4 bases; nucleotides outside the gene matches: 7. This CDR3 is 16 amino acids long. Here the CDR3 DNA reads TGTGCCAGCATGGGACAGGGGGCGACGGGTAATGAAAAACTGTTTTTT. It codes for CASMGQGATGNEKLFF.

This chain connects TRBV7-9 to TRBJ1-1, with a possible D match to TRBD1 (6 bases). Germline V lookup: CDR1 SEHNR, CDR2 FQNEAQ (reference sequence). The CDR3 consists of 14 residues. Trimming took 5 bases from V and 4 from J, leaving 14 bases between them. In nucleotides, the CDR3 is TGTGCCAGCAGCGAAACAGGGTACATCACTGAAGCTTTCTTT. Its protein is CASSETGYITEAFF.

This clonotype was seen many times. The rearrangement joins TRBV12-3 or TRBV12-4 to TRBJ1-2, with D possibly matching TRBD1 (5 bases). The CDR3 covers 14 residues. Trimming left V 4 bases short and J 3 bases short, with 12 bases between. The CDR3 reads CASSWGEVDYGYTF. The CDR3 DNA follows: TGTGCCAGCAGTTGGGGGGAGGTCGACTATGGCTACACCTTC.

This clonotype turned up a few times. The V and J genes are TRBV4-3 and TRBJ2-1; D is perhaps TRBD1 (6 bases). Per the germline V gene, CDR1 is LGHNA and CDR2 is YSLEER. Trimming shortened V by 6 bases and J by 2 bases, and 14 bases separated the two germline ends. The CDR3 sequence is 15 residues long. The CDR3 DNA follows: TGCGCCAGCAGTAGACTTGGGGGCACCTACAATGAGCAGTTCTTC. This translates into CASSRLGGTYNEQFF.

This clonotype was seen a few times. One base away lies a much larger clone, so this may be a sequencing read error. V usage is TRBV3-1 and J usage is TRBJ2-1; TRBD2 aligns across 8 bases. The CDR3 is made up of 17 amino acids. Unmatched junction bases numbered 13, after V lost 2 bases and J lost 7 bases. Germline V gene lookup returns CDR1 LGHDT and CDR2 YNNKEL (reference sequence). Written as DNA, the CDR3 is TGTGCCAGCAGCCAACTTGGATCGGGACTAGTATCAAATGAGCAGTTCTTC. Protein product: CASSQLGSGLVSNEQFF.

This clonotype was seen a handful of times. DNA for the CDR3: TGCGCCAGCAGCCAAGAAGGGAATCGGCTGAACACCCTCCACTTT. Its protein is CASSQEGNRLNTLHF. The gene calls are TRBV4-1 and TRBJ1-6; D call uncertain. CDR3 length: 15 amino acids. Germline CDR1 is MGHRA and CDR2 is YSYEKL. V was pared by 0 bases and J by 14 bases, with 17 bases between.

The gene calls are TRBV5-4 and TRBJ1-3; 8 bases align to TRBD1. With V trimmed by 4 bases and J by 0 bases, 6 bases remained unmatched. Germline CDR1 SGHNT, CDR2 YYREEE (reference sequence). The CDR3 totals 16 residues. The CDR3 sequence: CASSQLGQGSGNTIYF. In DNA, the CDR3 is TGTGCCAGCAGCCAACTCGGACAGGGCTCTGGAAACACCATATATTTT.

V usage is TRBV7-3 and J usage is TRBJ2-2; no reliable D call. The CDR3 loop spans 13 amino acids. The ends were cut back, 4 bases at V and 6 bases at J, with 9 bases in the middle. Per the germline V gene, CDR1 is SGHTA and CDR2 is FQGTGA. The CDR3: CASSSVGPGELFF. As DNA, the CDR3 is TGTGCCAGCAGCTCCGTGGGCCCCGGGGAGCTGTTTTTT.

In this sample, this clonotype turned up a few times. This chain joins TRBV7-8 and TRBJ2-3; D may be TRBD2 (5 bases). This CDR3 has 13 residues. CDR1 and CDR2 from the germline V gene are SGHVS and FQNEAQ. V lost 5 bases and J lost 6, with 12 bases in between. In DNA form, the CDR3 reads TGTGCCAGCAGCGCCGGGGAAAAGGATACGCAGTATTTT. As protein: CASSAGEKDTQYF.

This clonotype was observed a few times. V is TRBV9 and J is TRBJ2-1; 12 bases align to TRBD2. V lost 0 bases and J lost 3; bases outside the gene matches: 10. CDR3 size: 19 residues. Per germline, CDR1 SGDLS and CDR2 YYNGEE. This CDR3 is CASSVERGGGLAGYNEQFF. CDR3 nucleotides: TGTGCCAGCAGCGTAGAGAGAGGCGGGGGACTAGCGGGCTACAATGAGCAGTTCTTC.